These 25 T cell receptor beta chains share one sample of origin, sequenced in a study of T cell changes during pregnancy in multiple sclerosis (dated by TCRdb to the late 2010s). The library was produced with the immunoSEQ multiplex PCR assay. TCRdb mirrors the immuneACCESS table, restricted to in-frame sequences. Some clones are absent from its copies; in checked studies, under half trace to an unresolved V gene, and the reason for the others is unknown. The sample table records fewer than 80,000 clones; approximately 95% of these occur just once. The top ten clonotypes cover over 0.12% of the sample. The sequencing here drew on CD4+ T cells from peripheral blood mononuclear cells, taken after pregnancy. These receptors all stem from a female donor with multiple sclerosis, enrolled in a pregnancy study.

The chain combines TRBV25-1 with TRBJ1-2; TRBD1 is a possible D gene (5 bases). The germline gives CDR1 MGHDK, CDR2 SYGVNS. This CDR3 spans 13 amino acids. V lost 4 bases and J lost 8, with 14 bases in between. DNA of the CDR3: TGTGCCAGCAGTGGTCAGACAGAAGACGGCTACACCTTC. Translation: CASSGQTEDGYTF.

This sequence joins TRBV5-6 and TRBJ2-1; 7 bases fit TRBD2. CDR3 length: 15 amino acids. The J segment lost 2 bases and the V segment lost 3 bases, leaving 5 bases of the junction unmatched. Germline CDR1 is SGHDT and CDR2 is YYEEEE. CDR3 amino acids: CASSWGGETYNEQFF. For the CDR3, the DNA is TGTGCCAGCAGCTGGGGGGGAGAAACCTACAATGAGCAGTTCTTC.

The rearrangement links TRBV28 to TRBJ1-1, with 7 bases that match TRBD1. V dropped 8 bases and J dropped 7; count of bases not matched to a gene: 10. The germline CDR1 and CDR2 sequences are MDHEN and SYDVKM. The CDR3 contains 13 residues. The CDR3 bases are TGTGCCAGCTCTCCCGGGCACAGGGGTGAAGCTTTCTTT. Amino acids: CASSPGHRGEAFF.

The table lists this clone with a count of one. The V call is TRBV10-3, the J call TRBJ1-1, with TRBD1 matching over 7 bases. CDR1 is ENHRY and CDR2 is SYGVKD in the germline V gene. With 11 bases clipped from V and 0 bases from J, the junction kept 6 bases outside the gene matches. The CDR3 loop spans 13 amino acids. The CDR3 DNA reads TGTGCCGCCAGACAGGGACTGAACACTGAAGCTTTCTTT. Translating it yields CAARQGLNTEAFF.

The chain links TRBV2 to TRBJ2-5; the match to TRBD1 covers 10 bases. The CDR3 loop spans 16 amino acids. V lost 6 bases, J lost 3 bases, and 10 bases stayed unmatched. CDR1 and CDR2 from the germline V gene are SNHLY and FYNNEI. As DNA, the CDR3 is TGTGCCAGCAGAACCACTCCCGGGACAGGGGAAGAGACCCAGTACTTC. Translated: CASRTTPGTGEETQYF.

V and J are TRBV15 and TRBJ2-5, with 9 bases identical to TRBD1. V gave up 6 bases and J gave up 5 bases; unmatched junction bases: 13. CDR1 and CDR2 (germline): LNHNV, YYDKDF (reference sequence). The CDR3 covers 16 residues. The CDR3 reads CATRSGGTGRVETQYF. The CDR3 DNA reads TGTGCCACCAGATCAGGAGGGACAGGGAGAGTTGAGACCCAGTACTTC.

This chain links TRBV4-2 with TRBJ2-7; perhaps TRBD2 as D (6 bases). The CDR3 is 17 residues long. V shed 0 bases and J shed 5 bases, with 20 bases lying between them. Germline V gene lookup returns CDR1 LGHNA and CDR2 YNFKEQ. The CDR3 DNA sequence: TGTGCCAGCAGCCAAGAAGTCAGAGCGGGCTCGGGAGACGAGCAGTACTTC. Amino acid sequence: CASSQEVRAGSGDEQYF.

This chain uses TRBV2 with TRBJ2-3; D possibly corresponds to TRBD1 (5 bases). There are 15 residues in the CDR3. V shed 3 bases and J shed 4 bases, with 14 bases lying between them. In germline, CDR1 is SNHLY, CDR2 FYNNEI. CDR3 region: CASSELVARADTQYF. CDR3 sequence (DNA): TGTGCCAGCAGTGAGTTAGTGGCCAGGGCAGATACGCAGTATTTT.

The chain carries TRBV11-3 and TRBJ2-1, with D perhaps matching TRBD2 (6 bases). Germline CDR1 and CDR2: SGHNT and YENEEA. The CDR3 is 15 amino acids. The V and J ends lost 1 base and 5 bases respectively, with 12 bases between them. This CDR3 is CASSLGVAEHNEQFF. CDR3 sequence (DNA): TGTGCCAGCAGCTTAGGGGTAGCGGAACACAATGAGCAGTTCTTC. Together with reference TRBV11-3 and TRBJ2-1, the CDR3 gives the full variable domain: EAGVVQSPRYKIIEKKQPVAFWCNPISGHNTLYWYLQNLGQGPELLIRYENEEAVDDSQLPKDRFSAERLKGVDSTLKIQPAELGDSAVYLCASSLGVAEHNEQFFGPGTRLTVL.

The chain combines TRBV7-6 with TRBJ2-1; 7 bases map to TRBD2. Germline values: CDR1 SGHVS, CDR2 FNYEAQ. V trimming: 2 bases; J trimming: 7 bases; junction bases outside the gene matches: 17. This CDR3 region has 18 residues. As DNA, the CDR3 is TGTGCCAGCAGCTTATTGCTAGCGGCCCCCATTGAGACGAATGAGCAGTTCTTC. The encoded protein is CASSLLLAAPIETNEQFF.

The chain combines TRBV5-8 with TRBJ1-4; possible D gene TRBD1, 5 bases. Per germline, CDR1 SGHTS and CDR2 YDEGEE. Trimming cost V 0 bases and J 6 bases, with 9 bases left between them. The CDR3 is 14 residues long. CDR3 nucleotide sequence: TGTGCCAGCAGCTTGGAACAGGCCTATGAAAAACTGTTTTTT. Its protein product is CASSLEQAYEKLFF.

This chain links TRBV6-1 with TRBJ1-1; D ambiguous. Germline V lookup: CDR1 MNHNS, CDR2 SASEGT. Trimming cost V 4 bases and J 1 base, with 7 bases left between them. The CDR3 covers 13 residues. This CDR3 is CASSAMRNTEAFF. The CDR3 coding sequence is TGTGCCAGCAGTGCGATGAGGAACACTGAAGCTTTCTTT.

This clone was seen a few times. J is TRBJ2-4 and V is TRBV7-2, with D tentatively TRBD2 (6 bases). V was pared by 2 bases and J by 7 bases, with 15 bases between. Germline V gene lookup returns CDR1 SGHTA and CDR2 FQGNSA. The CDR3 spans 15 residues. The CDR3 sequence is CASSLSAWAGNIQYF. CDR3 nucleotide sequence: TGTGCCAGCAGCTTATCAGCCTGGGCGGGGAACATTCAGTACTTC.

The chain has TRBV7-2 and TRBJ1-4; no reliable D call. Germline CDR1 and CDR2: SGHTA and FQGNSA. V dropped 1 base and J dropped 10 bases, with 7 bases sitting between them. The CDR3 runs 12 residues. The CDR3 here is CASSLVAGKLFF. In DNA, the CDR3 is TGTGCCAGCAGCTTAGTAGCGGGAAAACTGTTTTTT.

This clone was picked up a small number of times. The rearrangement joins TRBV7-9 to TRBJ1-4; D may be TRBD1 (6 bases). Trimming took 2 bases from V and 5 from J, leaving 12 bases between them. The germline gives CDR1 SEHNR, CDR2 FQNEAQ (reference sequence). The length of the CDR3 is 15 residues. The chain's CDR3 is CASSLLLQGNEKLFF. CDR3 nucleotide sequence: TGTGCCAGCAGCTTATTGCTGCAGGGGAATGAAAAACTGTTTTTT.

This chain connects TRBV5-6 to TRBJ1-1, with D unclear. The CDR3 is 14 amino acids. With 4 bases removed from V and 2 bases from J, the gap between germline ends came to 12 bases. Germline CDR1 SGHDT, CDR2 YYEEEE. The CDR3 is CASSTALANTEAFF. The CDR3 DNA reads as TGTGCCAGCAGCACCGCCCTGGCAAACACTGAAGCTTTCTTT. Combining the CDR3 with reference TRBV5-6 and TRBJ1-1 gives the whole variable domain DAGVTQSPTHLIKTRGQQVTLRCSPKSGHDTVSWYQQALGQGPQFIFQYYEEEERQRGNFPDRFSGHQFPNYSSELNVNALLLGDSALYLCASSTALANTEAFFGQGTRLTVV.

In its sample, this clone was seen once. The chain carries TRBV7-2 and TRBJ2-7; 11 nucleotides align to TRBD2. CDR1 is SGHTA, CDR2 FQGNSA, per germline. With V trimmed by 2 bases and J by 5 bases, 8 bases remained unmatched. The CDR3 contains 16 residues. The CDR3 nucleotides are TGTGCCAGCAGCTTAACTAGCGGGAGAGGCTCGAACGAGCAGTACTTC. Amino acid sequence: CASSLTSGRGSNEQYF. Filled out from reference TRBV7-2 and TRBJ2-7, the complete variable domain reads GAGVSQSPSNKVTEKGKDVELRCDPISGHTALYWYRQSLGQGLEFLIYFQGNSAPDKSGLPSDRFSAERTGGSVSTLTIQRTQQEDSAVYLCASSLTSGRGSNEQYFGPGTRLTVT.

The chain carries TRBV5-6 and TRBJ1-2, with 7 bases that match TRBD1. The CDR3 is 15 residues long. Looked up from germline, CDR1 is SGHDT and CDR2 is YYEEEE. The junction had 8 bases not matched to a gene; V was cut back by 4 bases and J by 2 bases. For the CDR3, the DNA is TGTGCCAGCAGCCACGGACAGGCGTCAAACTATGGCTACACCTTC. Its translation is CASSHGQASNYGYTF. The variable domain in full, with the rest retrieved from reference TRBV5-6 and TRBJ1-2, is DAGVTQSPTHLIKTRGQQVTLRCSPKSGHDTVSWYQQALGQGPQFIFQYYEEEERQRGNFPDRFSGHQFPNYSSELNVNALLLGDSALYLCASSHGQASNYGYTFGSGTRLTVV.

The J gene is TRBJ2-1, the V gene TRBV18; 11 positions match TRBD1. Germline V lookup: CDR1 KGHSH, CDR2 LQKENI. The CDR3 sequence is 16 residues long. The V and J ends lost 5 bases and 6 bases, in that order; junction bases with no gene match: 9. This CDR3 is CASSESRGQGGNEQFF. The CDR3 coding sequence is TGTGCCAGCTCAGAATCCCGGGGACAGGGGGGCAATGAGCAGTTCTTC. Combining the CDR3 with reference TRBV18 and TRBJ2-1 gives the whole variable domain NAGVMQNPRHLVRRRGQEARLRCSPMKGHSHVYWYRQLPEEGLKFMVYLQKENIIDESGMPKERFSAEFPKEGPSILRIQQVVRGDSAAYFCASSESRGQGGNEQFFGPGTRLTVL.

The V gene is TRBV10-3, the J gene TRBJ2-7, with D possibly matching TRBD2 (5 bases). Trimming shortened V by 3 bases and J by 5 bases, and 23 bases separated the two germline ends. Germline V lookup: CDR1 ENHRY, CDR2 SYGVKD. The CDR3 extends over 17 amino acids. The CDR3 region has the DNA TGTGCCATCAGTGACCCCAGAGGACTCGGTACCTTACACGAGCAGTACTTC. Translation gives CAISDPRGLGTLHEQYF.

The genes are TRBV9 and TRBJ2-1; TRBD2 agrees at 7 bases. Trimming at V came to 0 bases and at J to 5 bases, leaving 8 bases not matched to a gene. Per the germline V gene, CDR1 is SGDLS and CDR2 is YYNGEE. This CDR3 has 16 amino acids. CDR3 region: CASSVGLRESDNEQFF. CDR3 sequence (DNA): TGTGCCAGCAGCGTAGGATTGCGGGAGTCGGACAATGAGCAGTTCTTC.

The CDR3 nucleotides are TGTGCCAGCAGCGTAGGTTCAGGGGGCGCTTCGGTCTATGGCTACACCTTC. Its translation: CASSVGSGGASVYGYTF. This chain links TRBV9 with TRBJ1-2, with 8 nucleotides matching TRBD1. CDR1 is SGDLS and CDR2 is YYNGEE in the germline V gene. This CDR3 has 17 residues. Trimming took 0 bases from V and 4 from J; bases not matched to a gene: 11.

V usage is TRBV9 and J usage is TRBJ2-5; D possibly corresponds to TRBD2 (5 bases). From germline, CDR1 is SGDLS and CDR2 YYNGEE. CDR3 size: 13 residues. The V end was cut by 0 bases, the J end by 9 bases, with 12 bases between. The CDR3 DNA reads TGTGCCAGCAGCGTAGAAGAGGGAAGGTCCCAGTACTTC. The encoded protein is CASSVEEGRSQYF.

The chain carries TRBV7-6 and TRBJ2-2; 11 bases map to TRBD2. J lost 5 bases, V lost 5 bases, and 19 bases had no gene match. CDR1 is SGHVS and CDR2 is FNYEAQ in the germline V gene. The CDR3 is made up of 20 amino acids. The CDR3 DNA is TGTGCCAGCAGCCCCCGGGTAGCGGGAGGGCCCGTGGCGTGGACCGGGGAGCTGTTTTTT. Translation gives CASSPRVAGGPVAWTGELFF.

The chain couples TRBV28 to TRBJ1-2, with D hard to call. V gave up 6 bases and J gave up 8 bases, with 13 bases separating them. Germline V gene sequence: CDR1 MDHEN, CDR2 SYDVKM. The CDR3 loop spans 12 amino acids. The CDR3 spells CASSLQKEGYTF. CDR3 DNA sequence: TGTGCCAGCAGCCTCCAAAAGGAGGGCTACACCTTC.